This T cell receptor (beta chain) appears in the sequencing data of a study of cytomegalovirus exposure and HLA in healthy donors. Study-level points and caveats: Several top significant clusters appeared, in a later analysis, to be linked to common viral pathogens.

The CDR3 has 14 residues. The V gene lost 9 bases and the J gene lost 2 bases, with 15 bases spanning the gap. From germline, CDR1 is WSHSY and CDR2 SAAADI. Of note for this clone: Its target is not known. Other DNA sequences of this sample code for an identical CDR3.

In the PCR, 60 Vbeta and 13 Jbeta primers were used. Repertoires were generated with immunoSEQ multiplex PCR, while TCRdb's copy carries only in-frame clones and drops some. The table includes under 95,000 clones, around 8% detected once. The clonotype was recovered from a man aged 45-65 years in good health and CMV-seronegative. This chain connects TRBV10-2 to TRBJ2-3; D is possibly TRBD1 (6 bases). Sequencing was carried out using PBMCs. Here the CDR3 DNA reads TGCGCCAGTAGTCAGGGGCCGACCACAGATACGCAGTATTTT. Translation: CASSQGPTTDTQYF.